This TCR beta chain originates from a study of regulatory T cells in long-lasting Graves disease. Across the study: Antithyroid drugs had been given to newly diagnosed Graves' patients for under 3 months. General observations from the study: Graves' patients with persistent disease showed TCR diversity lower than patients newly diagnosed. Segments TRBV28, TRBJ1-2 and TRBJ2-5 showed preferential usage in persistent disease. It was peripheral blood alone, not thyroid tissue, that was studied.

Arm-PCR with iRepertoire HTBI primers amplified the CDR3 regions for these TCR beta libraries. TCRdb fed the multiplex PCR reads into MiXCR, producing one record per CDR3 protein. Here the sample spans 300,000 to 400,000 distinct CDR3 sequences, about 20% being singletons. Time point indicated: newly diagnosed GD, antithyroid drugs for less than 3 months. Scientists built the TCR library using RNA that was extracted from PBMCs. Germline CDR1 and CDR2: SGHRS and YFSETQ. This CDR3 is built from 13 residues. With V trimmed by 3 bases and J by 3 bases, 1 base remained unmatched. This clonotype was recorded many times. Its target is not known.

This clonotype originated in a female donor with Graves disease. Sequenced here: peripheral blood mononuclear cells (PBMCs), sampled at new diagnosis, from a patient treated with antithyroid drugs. The chain uses TRBV5-1 and TRBJ2-3; TRBD2 matches 7 bases. The CDR3 loop reads CASSWEGTDTQYF. In DNA, the CDR3 is TGCGCCAGCAGCTGGGAGGGGACAGATACGCAGTATTTT.